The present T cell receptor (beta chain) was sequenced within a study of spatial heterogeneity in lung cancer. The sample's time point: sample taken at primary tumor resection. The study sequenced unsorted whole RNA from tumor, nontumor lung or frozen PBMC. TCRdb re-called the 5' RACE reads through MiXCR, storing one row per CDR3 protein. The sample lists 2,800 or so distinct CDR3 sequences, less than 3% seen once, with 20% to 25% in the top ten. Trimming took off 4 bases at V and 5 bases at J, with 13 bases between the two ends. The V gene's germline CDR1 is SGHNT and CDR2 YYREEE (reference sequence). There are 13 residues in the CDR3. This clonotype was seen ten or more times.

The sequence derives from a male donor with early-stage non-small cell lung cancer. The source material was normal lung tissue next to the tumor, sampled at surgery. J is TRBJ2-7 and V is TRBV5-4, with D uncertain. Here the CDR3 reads CASSSKAKNEQYF. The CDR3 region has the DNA TGTGCCAGCAGCAGTAAGGCGAAGAACGAGCAGTACTTC.